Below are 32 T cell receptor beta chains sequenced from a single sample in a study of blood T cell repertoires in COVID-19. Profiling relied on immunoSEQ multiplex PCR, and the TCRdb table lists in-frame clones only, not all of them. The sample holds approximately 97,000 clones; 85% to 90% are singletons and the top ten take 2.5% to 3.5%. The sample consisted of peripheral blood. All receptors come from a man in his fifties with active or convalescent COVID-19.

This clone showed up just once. The CDR3 DNA sequence: TGTGCCAGCAGCGTAGGGACACCAACTAACGGAGATGAGCAGTTCTTC. It encodes CASSVGTPTNGDEQFF. The rearrangement links TRBV9 to TRBJ2-1, with D perhaps matching TRBD1 (5 bases). The germline V gene has CDR1 SGDLS and CDR2 YYNGEE. The V end lost 0 bases, the J end lost 8 bases, and 18 bases lay between the germline ends. The CDR3 spans 16 residues.

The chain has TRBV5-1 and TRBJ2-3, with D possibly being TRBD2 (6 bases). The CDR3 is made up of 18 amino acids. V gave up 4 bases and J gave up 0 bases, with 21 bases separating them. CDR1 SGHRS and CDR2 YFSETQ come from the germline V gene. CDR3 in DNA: TGCGCCAGCAGCAAGAACTTGGAGAGTAGCGGTAGCACAGATACGCAGTATTTT. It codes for CASSKNLESSGSTDTQYF.

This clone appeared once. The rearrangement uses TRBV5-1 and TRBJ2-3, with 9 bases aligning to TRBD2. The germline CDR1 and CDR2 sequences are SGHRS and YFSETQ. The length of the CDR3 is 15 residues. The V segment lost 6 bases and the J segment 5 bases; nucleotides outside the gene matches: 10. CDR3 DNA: TGCGCCAGCACCCTGGGAGCGGGGGGCGGAGATACGCAGTATTTT. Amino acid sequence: CASTLGAGGGDTQYF.

The CDR3, as DNA: TGTGCCAGTAGTCCCCCAGGGACAGGCCCGAAGAACACCGGGGAGCTGTTTTTT. Amino acids: CASSPPGTGPKNTGELFF. The rearrangement links TRBV19 to TRBJ2-2; 8 nucleotides match TRBD1. The length of the CDR3 is 18 residues. With 5 bases clipped from V and 1 base from J, the junction kept 12 bases outside the gene matches. Germline lookup yields CDR1 LNHDA and CDR2 SQIVND (reference sequence).

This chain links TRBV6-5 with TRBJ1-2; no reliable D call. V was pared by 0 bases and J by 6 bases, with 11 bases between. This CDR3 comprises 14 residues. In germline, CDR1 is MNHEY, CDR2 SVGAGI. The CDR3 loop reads CASSYSGQEDGYTF. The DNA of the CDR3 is TGTGCCAGCAGTTACTCTGGGCAGGAGGATGGCTACACCTTC.

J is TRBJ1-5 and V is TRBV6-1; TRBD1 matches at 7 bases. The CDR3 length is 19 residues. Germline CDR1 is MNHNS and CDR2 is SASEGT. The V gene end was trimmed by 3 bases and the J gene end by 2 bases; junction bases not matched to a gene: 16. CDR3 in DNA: TGTGCCAGCAGTGAGCGAGACAGGGAGGCTATATTCGGCAATCAGCCCCAGCATTTT. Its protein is CASSERDREAIFGNQPQHF.

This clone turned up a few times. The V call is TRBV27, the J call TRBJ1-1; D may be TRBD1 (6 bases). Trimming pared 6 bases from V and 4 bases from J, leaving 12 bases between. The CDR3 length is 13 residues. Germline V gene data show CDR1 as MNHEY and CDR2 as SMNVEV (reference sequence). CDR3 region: CASRRQGTTEAFF. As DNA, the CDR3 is TGTGCCAGCAGGCGGCAGGGGACCACTGAAGCTTTCTTT.

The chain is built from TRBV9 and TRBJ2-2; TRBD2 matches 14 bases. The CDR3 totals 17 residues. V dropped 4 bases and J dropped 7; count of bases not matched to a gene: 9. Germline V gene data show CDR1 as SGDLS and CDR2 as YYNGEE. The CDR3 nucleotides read TGTGCCAGCAGCACCCGACTAGCGGGGGGGCTGGGCGGGGAGCTGTTTTTT. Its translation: CASSTRLAGGLGGELFF.

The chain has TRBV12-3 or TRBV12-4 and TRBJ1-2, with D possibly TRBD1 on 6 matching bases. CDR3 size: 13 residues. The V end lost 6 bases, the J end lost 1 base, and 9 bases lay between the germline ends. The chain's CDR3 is CASSRTDNYGYTF. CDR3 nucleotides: TGTGCCAGCAGCCGGACAGATAACTATGGCTACACCTTC.

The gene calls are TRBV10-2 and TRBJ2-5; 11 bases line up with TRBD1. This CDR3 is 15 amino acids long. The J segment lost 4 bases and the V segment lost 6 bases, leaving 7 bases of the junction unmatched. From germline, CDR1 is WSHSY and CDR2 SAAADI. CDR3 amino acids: CASRIGTGGGETQYF. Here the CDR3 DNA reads TGCGCCAGCAGGATTGGGACAGGGGGAGGAGAGACCCAGTACTTC.

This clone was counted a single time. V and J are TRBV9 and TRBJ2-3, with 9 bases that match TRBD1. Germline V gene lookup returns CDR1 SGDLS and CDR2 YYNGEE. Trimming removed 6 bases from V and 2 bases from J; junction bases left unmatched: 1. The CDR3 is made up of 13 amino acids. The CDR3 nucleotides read TGTGCCAGCACACAGGGGGCCACAGATACGCAGTATTTT. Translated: CASTQGATDTQYF.

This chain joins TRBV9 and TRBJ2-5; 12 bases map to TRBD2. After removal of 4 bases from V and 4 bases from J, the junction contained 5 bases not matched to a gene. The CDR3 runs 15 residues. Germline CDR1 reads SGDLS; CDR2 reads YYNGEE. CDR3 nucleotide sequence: TGTGCCAGCAGCCCCTGGACTAGCGGGGTAGAGACCCAGTACTTC. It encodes CASSPWTSGVETQYF.

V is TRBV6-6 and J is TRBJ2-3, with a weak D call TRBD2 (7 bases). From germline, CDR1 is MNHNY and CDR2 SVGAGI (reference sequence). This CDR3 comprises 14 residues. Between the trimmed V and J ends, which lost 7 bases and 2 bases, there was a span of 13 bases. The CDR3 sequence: CASKGEGTTDTQYF. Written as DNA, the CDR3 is TGTGCCAGCAAGGGGGAGGGGACCACAGATACGCAGTATTTT.

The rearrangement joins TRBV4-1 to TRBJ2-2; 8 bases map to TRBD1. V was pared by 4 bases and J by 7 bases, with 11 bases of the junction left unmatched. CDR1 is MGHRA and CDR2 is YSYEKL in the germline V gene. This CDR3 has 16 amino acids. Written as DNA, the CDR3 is TGCGCCAGCAGCCGACTCCAACAGGGGGTTGGCGGGGAGCTGTTTTTT. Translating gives CASSRLQQGVGGELFF.

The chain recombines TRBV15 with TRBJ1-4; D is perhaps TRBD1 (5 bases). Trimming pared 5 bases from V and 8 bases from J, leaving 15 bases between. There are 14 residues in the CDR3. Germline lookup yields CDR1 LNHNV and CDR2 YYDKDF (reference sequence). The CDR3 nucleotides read TGTGCCACCAGCGGGGGGGGATTATTAGAAAAACTGTTTTTT. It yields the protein CATSGGGLLEKLFF.

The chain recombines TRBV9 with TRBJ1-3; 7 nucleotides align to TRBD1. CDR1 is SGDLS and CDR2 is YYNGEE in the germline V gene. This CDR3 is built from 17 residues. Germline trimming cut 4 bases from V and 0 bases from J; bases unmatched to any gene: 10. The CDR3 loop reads CASSPRDSFSSGNTIYF. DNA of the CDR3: TGTGCCAGCAGCCCCCGGGACAGTTTTTCCTCTGGAAACACCATATATTTT. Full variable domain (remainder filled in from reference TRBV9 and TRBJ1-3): DSGVTQTPKHLITATGQRVTLRCSPRSGDLSVYWYQQSLDQGLQFLIQYYNGEERAKGNILERFSAQQFPDLHSELNLSSLELGDSALYFCASSPRDSFSSGNTIYFGEGSWLTVV.

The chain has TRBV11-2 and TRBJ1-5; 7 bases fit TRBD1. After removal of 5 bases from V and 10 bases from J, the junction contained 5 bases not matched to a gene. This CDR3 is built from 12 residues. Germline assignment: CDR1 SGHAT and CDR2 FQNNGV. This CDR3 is CASSKQGEPQHF. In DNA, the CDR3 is TGTGCCAGCAGCAAGCAGGGGGAACCCCAGCATTTT.

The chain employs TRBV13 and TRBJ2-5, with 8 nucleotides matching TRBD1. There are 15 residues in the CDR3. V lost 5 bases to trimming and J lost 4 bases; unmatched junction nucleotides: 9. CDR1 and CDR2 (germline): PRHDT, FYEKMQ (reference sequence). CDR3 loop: CASSGADRVAETQYF. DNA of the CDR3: TGTGCCAGCAGCGGTGCGGACAGGGTTGCAGAGACCCAGTACTTC. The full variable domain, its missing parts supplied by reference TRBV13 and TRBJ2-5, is AAGVIQSPRHLIKEKRETATLKCYPIPRHDTVYWYQQGPGQDPQFLISFYEKMQSDKGSIPDRFSAQQFSDYHSELNMSSLELGDSALYFCASSGADRVAETQYFGPGTRLLVL.

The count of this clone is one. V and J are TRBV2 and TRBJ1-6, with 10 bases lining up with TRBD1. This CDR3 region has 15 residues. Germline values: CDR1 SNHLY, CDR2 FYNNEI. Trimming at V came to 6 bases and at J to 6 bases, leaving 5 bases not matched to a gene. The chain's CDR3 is CASSTGQGSNSPLHF. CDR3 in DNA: TGTGCCAGCAGCACGGGACAGGGGAGTAATTCACCCCTCCACTTT.

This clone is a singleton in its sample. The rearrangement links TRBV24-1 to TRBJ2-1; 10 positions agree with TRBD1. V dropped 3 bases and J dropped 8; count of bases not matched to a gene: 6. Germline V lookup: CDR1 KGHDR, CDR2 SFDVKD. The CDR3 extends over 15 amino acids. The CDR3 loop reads CATSDPGTGADEQFF. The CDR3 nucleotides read TGTGCCACCAGTGATCCGGGGACAGGGGCGGATGAGCAGTTCTTC.

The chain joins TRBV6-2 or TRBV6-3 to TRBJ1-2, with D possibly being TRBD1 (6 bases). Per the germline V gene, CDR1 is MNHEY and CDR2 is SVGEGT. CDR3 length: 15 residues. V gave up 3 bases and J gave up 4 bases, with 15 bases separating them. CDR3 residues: CASSYFSPDSYGYTF. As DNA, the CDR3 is TGTGCCAGCAGTTATTTCTCCCCGGACAGCTATGGCTACACCTTC.

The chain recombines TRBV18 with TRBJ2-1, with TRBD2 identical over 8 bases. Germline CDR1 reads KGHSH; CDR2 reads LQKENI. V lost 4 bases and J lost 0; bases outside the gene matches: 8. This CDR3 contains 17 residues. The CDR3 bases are TGTGCCAGCTCACTGGCGGGGGGCCCAAGCTCCTACAATGAGCAGTTCTTC. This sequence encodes CASSLAGGPSSYNEQFF.

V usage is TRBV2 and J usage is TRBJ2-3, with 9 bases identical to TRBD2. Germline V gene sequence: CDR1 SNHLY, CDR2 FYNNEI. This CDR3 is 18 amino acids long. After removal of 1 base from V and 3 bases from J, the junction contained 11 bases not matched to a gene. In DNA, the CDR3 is TGTGCCAGCAGTGAAGAGATCGGGCGGGGGGGCCAAACAGATACGCAGTATTTT. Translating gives CASSEEIGRGGQTDTQYF.

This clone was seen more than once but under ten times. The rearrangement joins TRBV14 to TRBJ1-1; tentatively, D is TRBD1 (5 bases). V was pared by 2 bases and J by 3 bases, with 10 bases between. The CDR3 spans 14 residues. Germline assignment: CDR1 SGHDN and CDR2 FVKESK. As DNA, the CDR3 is TGTGCCAGCAGCCAACAGGGAGGGGACACTGAAGCTTTCTTT. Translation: CASSQQGGDTEAFF.

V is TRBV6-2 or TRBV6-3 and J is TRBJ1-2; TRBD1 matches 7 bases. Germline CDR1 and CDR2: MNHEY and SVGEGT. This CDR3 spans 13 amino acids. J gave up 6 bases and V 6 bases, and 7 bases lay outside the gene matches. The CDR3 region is CASSPRQGNGYTF. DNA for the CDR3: TGTGCCAGCAGCCCTAGACAGGGCAATGGCTACACCTTC.

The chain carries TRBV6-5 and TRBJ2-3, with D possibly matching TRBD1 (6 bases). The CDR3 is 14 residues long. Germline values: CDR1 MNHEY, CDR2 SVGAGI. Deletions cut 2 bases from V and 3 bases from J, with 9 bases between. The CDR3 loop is CASSYRDKTDTQYF. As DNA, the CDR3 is TGTGCCAGCAGTTACCGGGACAAGACAGATACGCAGTATTTT.

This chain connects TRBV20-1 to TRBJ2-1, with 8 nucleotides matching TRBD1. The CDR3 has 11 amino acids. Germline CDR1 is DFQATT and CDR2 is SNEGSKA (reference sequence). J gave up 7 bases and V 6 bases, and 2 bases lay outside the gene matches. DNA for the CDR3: TGCAGTGCGGACAGGGAAAATGAGCAGTTCTTC. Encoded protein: CSADRENEQFF.

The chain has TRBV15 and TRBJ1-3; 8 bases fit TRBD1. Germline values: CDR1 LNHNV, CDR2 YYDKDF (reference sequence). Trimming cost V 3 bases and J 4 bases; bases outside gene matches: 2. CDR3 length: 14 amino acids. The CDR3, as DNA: TGTGCCACCAGCAGGGACAGGGTCGGAAACACCATATATTTT. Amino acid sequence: CATSRDRVGNTIYF.

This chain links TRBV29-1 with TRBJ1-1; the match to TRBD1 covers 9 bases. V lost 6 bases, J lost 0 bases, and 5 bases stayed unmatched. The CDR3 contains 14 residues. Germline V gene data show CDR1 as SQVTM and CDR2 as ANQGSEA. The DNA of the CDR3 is TGCAGCGTACGGACAGGGGAAATGAACACTGAAGCTTTCTTT. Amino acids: CSVRTGEMNTEAFF. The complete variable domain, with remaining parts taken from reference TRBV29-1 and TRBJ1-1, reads SAVISQKPSRDICQRGTSLTIQCQVDSQVTMMFWYRQQPGQSLTLIATANQGSEATYESGFVIDKFPISRPNLTFSTLTVSNMSPEDSSIYLCSVRTGEMNTEAFFGQGTRLTVV.

The CDR3 protein is CASSFQTGESYEQYF. The CDR3 DNA reads TGTGCCAGCAGCTTTCAGACAGGGGAGTCCTACGAGCAGTACTTC. This chain connects TRBV7-2 to TRBJ2-7; 8 bases agree with TRBD1. The length of the CDR3 is 15 residues. Germline V gives CDR1 SGHTA, CDR2 FQGNSA. V lost 3 bases to trimming and J lost 1 base; unmatched junction nucleotides: 5.

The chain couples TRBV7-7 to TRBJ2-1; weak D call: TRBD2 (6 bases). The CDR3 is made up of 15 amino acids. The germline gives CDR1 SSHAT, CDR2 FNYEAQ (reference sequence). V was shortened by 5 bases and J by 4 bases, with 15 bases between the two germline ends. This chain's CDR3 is CASSRGPSEYNEQFF. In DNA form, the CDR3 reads TGTGCCAGCAGCCGCGGGCCTAGCGAATACAATGAGCAGTTCTTC.

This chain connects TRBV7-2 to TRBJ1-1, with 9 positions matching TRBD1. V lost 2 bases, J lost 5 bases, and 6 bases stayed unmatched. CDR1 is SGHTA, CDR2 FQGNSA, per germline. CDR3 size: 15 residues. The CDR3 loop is CASSLTGGLGTEAFF. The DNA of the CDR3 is TGTGCCAGCAGCTTAACAGGGGGCCTGGGGACTGAAGCTTTCTTT. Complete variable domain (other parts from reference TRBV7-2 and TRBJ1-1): GAGVSQSPSNKVTEKGKDVELRCDPISGHTALYWYRQSLGQGLEFLIYFQGNSAPDKSGLPSDRFSAERTGGSVSTLTIQRTQQEDSAVYLCASSLTGGLGTEAFFGQGTRLTVV.